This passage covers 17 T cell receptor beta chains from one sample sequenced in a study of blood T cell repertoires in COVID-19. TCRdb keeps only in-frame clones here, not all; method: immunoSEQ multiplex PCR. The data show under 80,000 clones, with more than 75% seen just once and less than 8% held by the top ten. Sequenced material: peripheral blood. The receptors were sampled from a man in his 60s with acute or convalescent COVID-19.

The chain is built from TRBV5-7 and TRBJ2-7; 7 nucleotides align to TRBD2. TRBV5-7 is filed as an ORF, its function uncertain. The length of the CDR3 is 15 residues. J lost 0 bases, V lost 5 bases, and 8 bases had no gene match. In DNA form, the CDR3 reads TGTGCCAGCAGGGCGCGGCGGACTAGCTCCTACGAGCAGTACTTC. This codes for CASRARRTSSYEQYF.

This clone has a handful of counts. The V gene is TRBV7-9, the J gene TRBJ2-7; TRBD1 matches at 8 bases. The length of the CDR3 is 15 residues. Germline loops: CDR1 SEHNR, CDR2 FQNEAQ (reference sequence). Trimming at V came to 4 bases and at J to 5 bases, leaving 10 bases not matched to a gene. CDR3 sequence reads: CASSSVWDRRDEQYF. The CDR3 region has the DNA TGTGCCAGCAGCTCTGTTTGGGACAGGAGGGACGAGCAGTACTTC.

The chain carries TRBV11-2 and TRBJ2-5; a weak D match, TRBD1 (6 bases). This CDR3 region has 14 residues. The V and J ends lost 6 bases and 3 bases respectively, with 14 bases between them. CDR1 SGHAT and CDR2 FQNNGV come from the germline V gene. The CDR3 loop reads CASRNRVLEETQYF. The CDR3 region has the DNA TGTGCCAGCAGGAACAGGGTGCTAGAAGAGACCCAGTACTTC. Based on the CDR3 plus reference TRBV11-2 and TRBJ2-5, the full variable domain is EAGVAQSPRYKIIEKRQSVAFWCNPISGHATLYWYQQILGQGPKLLIQFQNNGVVDDSQLPKDRFSAERLKGVDSTLKIQPAKLEDSAVYLCASRNRVLEETQYFGPGTRLLVL.

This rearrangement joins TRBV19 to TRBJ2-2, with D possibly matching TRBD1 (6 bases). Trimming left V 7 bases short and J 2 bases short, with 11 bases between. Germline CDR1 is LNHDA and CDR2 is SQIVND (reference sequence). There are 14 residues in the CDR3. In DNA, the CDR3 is TGTGCCAGTAACCCACAGGGAAACACCGGGGAGCTGTTTTTT. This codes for CASNPQGNTGELFF.

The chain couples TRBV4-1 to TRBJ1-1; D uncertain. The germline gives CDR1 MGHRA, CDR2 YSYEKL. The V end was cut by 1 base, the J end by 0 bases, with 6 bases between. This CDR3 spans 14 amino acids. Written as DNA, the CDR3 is TGCGCCAGCAGCCAAGGAGTGGTGAACACTGAAGCTTTCTTT. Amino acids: CASSQGVVNTEAFF.

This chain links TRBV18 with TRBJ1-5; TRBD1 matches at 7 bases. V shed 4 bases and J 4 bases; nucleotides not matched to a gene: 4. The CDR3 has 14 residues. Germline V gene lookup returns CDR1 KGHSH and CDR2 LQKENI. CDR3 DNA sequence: TGTGCCAGCTCACAACAGGGGACAAATCAGCCCCAGCATTTT. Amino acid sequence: CASSQQGTNQPQHF. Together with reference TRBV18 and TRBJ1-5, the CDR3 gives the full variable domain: NAGVMQNPRHLVRRRGQEARLRCSPMKGHSHVYWYRQLPEEGLKFMVYLQKENIIDESGMPKERFSAEFPKEGPSILRIQQVVRGDSAAYFCASSQQGTNQPQHFGDGTRLSIL.

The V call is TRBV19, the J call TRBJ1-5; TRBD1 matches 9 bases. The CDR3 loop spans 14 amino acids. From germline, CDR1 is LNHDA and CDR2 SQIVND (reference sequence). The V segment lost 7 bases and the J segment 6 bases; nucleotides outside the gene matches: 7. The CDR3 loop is CASMGQGSAQPQHF. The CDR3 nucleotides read TGTGCCAGTATGGGACAGGGTTCAGCTCAGCCCCAGCATTTT.

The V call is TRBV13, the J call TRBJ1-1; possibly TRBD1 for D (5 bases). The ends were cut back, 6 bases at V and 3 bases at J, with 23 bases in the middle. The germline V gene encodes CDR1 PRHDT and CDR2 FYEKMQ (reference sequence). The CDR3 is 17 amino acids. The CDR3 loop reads CASSRSQTVNSHTEAFF. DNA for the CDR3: TGTGCCAGCAGTCGATCCCAGACAGTGAATAGTCACACTGAAGCTTTCTTT.

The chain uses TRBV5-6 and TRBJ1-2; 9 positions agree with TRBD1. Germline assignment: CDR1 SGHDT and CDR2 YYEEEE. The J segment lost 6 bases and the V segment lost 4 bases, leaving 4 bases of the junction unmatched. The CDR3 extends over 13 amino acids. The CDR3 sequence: CASSQGQGDGYTF. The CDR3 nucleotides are TGTGCCAGCAGCCAGGGACAGGGCGATGGCTACACCTTC.

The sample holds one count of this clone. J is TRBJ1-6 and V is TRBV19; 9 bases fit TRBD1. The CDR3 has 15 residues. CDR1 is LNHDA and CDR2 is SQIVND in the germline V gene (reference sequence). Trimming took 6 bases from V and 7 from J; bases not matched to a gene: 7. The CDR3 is CASREQGAGNSPLHF. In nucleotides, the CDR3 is TGTGCCAGTAGGGAACAGGGGGCTGGCAATTCACCCCTCCACTTT.

The CDR3 nucleotides read TGTGCCACCAGCGGGGACTTTGAGCAGTTCTTC. This gives the protein CATSGDFEQFF. This chain joins TRBV15 and TRBJ2-1; D is possibly TRBD2 (6 bases). Germline loops: CDR1 LNHNV, CDR2 YYDKDF (reference sequence). Trimming left V 5 bases short and J 9 bases short, with 8 bases between. This CDR3 is built from 11 residues.

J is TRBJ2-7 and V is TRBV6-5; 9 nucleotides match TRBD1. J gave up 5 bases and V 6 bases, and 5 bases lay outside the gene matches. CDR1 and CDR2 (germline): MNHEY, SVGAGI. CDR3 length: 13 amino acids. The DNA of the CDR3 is TGTGCCAGCAGGGACAGGGGACGGAACGAGCAGTACTTC. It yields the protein CASRDRGRNEQYF.

The CDR3 DNA reads TGTGCCAGCAAAGGCCAGACTGATGGAAACACCATATATTTT. It encodes CASKGQTDGNTIYF. J is TRBJ1-3 and V is TRBV28; D is unresolved. The germline V gene has CDR1 MDHEN and CDR2 SYDVKM. The V end was cut by 7 bases, the J end by 3 bases, with 13 bases between. The CDR3 has 14 amino acids.

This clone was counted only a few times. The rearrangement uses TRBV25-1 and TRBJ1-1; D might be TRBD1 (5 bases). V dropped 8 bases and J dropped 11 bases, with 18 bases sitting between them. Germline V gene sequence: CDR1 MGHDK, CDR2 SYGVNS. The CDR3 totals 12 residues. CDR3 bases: TGTGCCAGCGGGGCTATTGGGGCGGGGGCTTTCTTT. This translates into CASGAIGAGAFF.

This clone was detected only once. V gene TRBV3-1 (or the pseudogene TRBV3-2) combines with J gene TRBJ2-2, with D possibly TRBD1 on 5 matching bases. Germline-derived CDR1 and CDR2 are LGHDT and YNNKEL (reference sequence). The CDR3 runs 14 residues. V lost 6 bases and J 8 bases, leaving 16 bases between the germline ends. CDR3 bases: TGTGCCAGCAGACATGATGCCAGGGCAGGGGAGCTGTTTTTT. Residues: CASRHDARAGELFF.

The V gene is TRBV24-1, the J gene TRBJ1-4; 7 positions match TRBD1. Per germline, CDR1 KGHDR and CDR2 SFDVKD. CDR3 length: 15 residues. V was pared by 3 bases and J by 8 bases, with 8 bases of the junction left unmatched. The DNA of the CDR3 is TGTGCCACCAGTGATCGAGAGGGGGCGGGCGAAAAACTGTTTTTT. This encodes CATSDREGAGEKLFF.

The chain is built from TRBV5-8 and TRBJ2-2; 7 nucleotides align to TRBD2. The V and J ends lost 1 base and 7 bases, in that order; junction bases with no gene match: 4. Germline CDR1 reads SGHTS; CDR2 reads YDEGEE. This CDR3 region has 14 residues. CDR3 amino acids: CASSLRGVIGELFF. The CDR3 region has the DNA TGTGCCAGCAGCTTGCGGGGGGTGATCGGGGAGCTGTTTTTT.